This is a list of T cell receptor beta chains from one sample in a study of a mutant IDH1 vaccine in newly diagnosed glioma. These receptors lack a known antigen. TCRdb's table, derived via immunoSEQ multiplex PCR, lists solely in-frame clones and lacks some. The table has tens of thousands of clones, around 81% seen once; the top ten hold roughly 5.2%. The material was PBMCs, obtained from a glioma patient whose treatment included an IDH1 peptide vaccine. The receptors were sampled from a man aged 40-49 years with glioma. Both conserved end residues are part of each CDR3. The order of the fields is J gene, V gene, clone size, CDR3 length, D gene, CDR3 protein, CDR3 DNA. A D gene is named only where the DNA matches it firmly. Rows may omit the clone size; those that give it use once, few, many or a size class.

TRBJ2-2,TRBV7-2,-,14,TRBD1,CASSRQGGTGELFF,TGTGCCAGCAGCCGACAGGGGGGGACCGGGGAGCTGTTTTTT
TRBJ1-2,TRBV9,-,15,-,CASSVAERTNYGYTF,TGTGCCAGCAGCGTAGCGGAACGGACTAACTATGGCTACACCTTC
TRBJ1-1,TRBV19,-,15,-,CASSDPMAVNTEAFF,TGTGCCAGTAGTGATCCTATGGCCGTGAACACTGAAGCTTTCTTT
TRBJ1-2,TRBV11-2,-,10,-,CASSPGGYTF,TGTGCCAGCAGCCCGGGAGGCTACACCTTC
TRBJ1-2,TRBV7-9,few,15,-,CASSLLGQTIYGYTF,TGTGCCAGCAGCTTACTAGGGCAGACGATCTATGGCTACACCTTC
TRBJ1-1,TRBV5-4,-,14,-,CASSLGQGRTEAFF,TGTGCCAGCAGCTTGGGGCAGGGGAGGACTGAAGCTTTCTTT
TRBJ1-2,TRBV7-2,-,14,TRBD1,CASSPGQGAYGYTF,TGTGCCAGCAGCCCGGGACAGGGGGCTTATGGCTACACCTTC
TRBJ2-4,TRBV7-8,-,16,-,CASSPAGSFPKNIQYF,TGTGCCAGCAGCCCGGCGGGATCCTTCCCCAAAAACATTCAGTACTTC
TRBJ2-7,TRBV28,-,14,-,CASTNYAGTGEQYF,TGTGCCAGCACCAATTACGCGGGCACGGGCGAGCAGTACTTC
TRBJ2-1,TRBV28,-,13,TRBD2,CASRPTSGREQFF,TGTGCCAGCAGACCGACTAGCGGGAGAGAGCAGTTCTTC
TRBJ2-7,TRBV5-1,-,14,TRBD1,CASSQGQGLAEQYF,TGCGCCAGCAGCCAGGGACAGGGGCTCGCCGAGCAGTACTTC
TRBJ2-1,TRBV7-2,-,19,TRBD2,CASSLILAGGSGSYNEQFF,TGTGCCAGCAGCTTAATCCTAGCGGGGGGCTCCGGCTCCTACAATGAGCAGTTCTTC
TRBJ1-4,TRBV27,-,14,-,CASSSGLRNEKLFF,TGTGCCAGCAGTTCGGGACTAAGAAATGAAAAACTGTTTTTT
TRBJ1-4,TRBV2,medium-sized,15,TRBD1,CASSDPGQGTEKLFF,TGTGCCAGCAGTGATCCGGGACAGGGTACTGAAAAACTGTTTTTT
TRBJ1-5,TRBV19,-,14,-,CASSAGAGHQPQHF,TGTGCCAGTAGTGCCGGGGCAGGGCATCAGCCCCAGCATTTT
TRBJ2-7,TRBV25-1,few,14,-,CASSEFEGIHEQYF,TGTGCCAGCAGTGAATTCGAAGGGATCCACGAGCAGTACTTC
TRBJ2-7,TRBV5-1,-,12,-,CASSFVGYEQYF,TGCGCCAGCAGCTTCGTGGGATACGAGCAGTACTTC
TRBJ2-7,TRBV5-5,-,14,-,CASSLISGGYEQYF,TGTGCCAGCAGCTTAATTTCCGGGGGCTACGAGCAGTACTTC
TRBJ2-3,TRBV2,-,14,-,CASSDTAYTDTQYF,TGTGCCAGCAGTGATACAGCCTACACAGATACGCAGTATTTT
TRBJ2-5,TRBV7-6,-,15,-,CASSLGGPPHETQYF,TGTGCCAGCAGCTTAGGGGGTCCGCCGCACGAGACCCAGTACTTC
TRBJ2-6,TRBV5-6,-,18,-,CASSPWTVRLSGANVLTF,TGTGCCAGCAGCCCCTGGACAGTCCGACTGTCTGGGGCCAACGTCCTGACTTTC
TRBJ2-5,TRBV10-3,-,13,-,CAISAPSRETQYF,TGTGCCATCAGTGCTCCTAGCCGGGAGACCCAGTACTTC
TRBJ2-7,TRBV19,-,16,-,CASRKNTAGSSYEQYF,TGTGCCAGTAGGAAAAATACGGCGGGGAGCTCCTACGAGCAGTACTTC
TRBJ2-3,TRBV7-2,few,16,TRBD2,CASSFRAGGRADTQYF,TGTGCCAGCAGCTTCAGAGCGGGGGGGCGAGCGGATACGCAGTATTTT
TRBJ2-7,TRBV27,few,15,-,CASSPLQEGGIEQYF,TGTGCCAGCAGTCCACTCCAGGAGGGGGGTATCGAGCAGTACTTC
TRBJ1-1,TRBV11-3,-,14,TRBD1,CASSATGSNTEAFF,TGTGCCAGCAGCGCGACAGGGAGTAACACTGAAGCTTTCTTT
TRBJ1-2,TRBV7-2,-,16,TRBD1,CASSLAGDRGNYGYTF,TGTGCCAGCAGCTTAGCGGGGGACAGGGGTAACTATGGCTACACCTTC
TRBJ1-5,TRBV4-3,-,15,-,CASSQDRAANQPQHF,TGCGCCAGCAGCCAAGATCGTGCAGCAAATCAGCCCCAGCATTTT
TRBJ1-3,TRBV5-5,-,15,-,CASEREATSGNTIYF,TGTGCCAGCGAAAGGGAGGCCACCTCTGGAAACACCATATATTTT
TRBJ1-1,TRBV4-3,-,12,-,CASSQGDTEAFF,TGCGCCAGCAGCCAAGGGGACACTGAAGCTTTCTTT
TRBJ2-5,TRBV7-3,-,13,-,CASSLFSLAPMYF,TGTGCCAGCAGCTTATTTTCACTAGCCCCAATGTACTTC